Detailed here is one TCR beta chain. These data are taken from a study of blood T cell repertoires in COVID-19. Trimming removed 0 bases from V and 4 bases from J, with 19 bases in between. The length of the CDR3 is 18 residues. The germline V gene has CDR1 LGHDT and CDR2 YNNKEL (reference sequence). Profiled with immunoSEQ multiplex PCR; TCRdb holds only in-frame clones, not every one. The sample has approximately 98,000 clones, under 85% seen once. V is TRBV3-1 (or the pseudogene TRBV3-2) and J is TRBJ1-3; D is unclear. What was sequenced was peripheral blood. This clonotype originated in a woman in her 70s with acute or convalescent COVID-19. The CDR3 DNA follows: TGTGCCAGCAGCCAAGATTTTTCCCCATTGAGAGGCGGAAACACCATATATTTT. It yields the protein CASSQDFSPLRGGNTIYF.